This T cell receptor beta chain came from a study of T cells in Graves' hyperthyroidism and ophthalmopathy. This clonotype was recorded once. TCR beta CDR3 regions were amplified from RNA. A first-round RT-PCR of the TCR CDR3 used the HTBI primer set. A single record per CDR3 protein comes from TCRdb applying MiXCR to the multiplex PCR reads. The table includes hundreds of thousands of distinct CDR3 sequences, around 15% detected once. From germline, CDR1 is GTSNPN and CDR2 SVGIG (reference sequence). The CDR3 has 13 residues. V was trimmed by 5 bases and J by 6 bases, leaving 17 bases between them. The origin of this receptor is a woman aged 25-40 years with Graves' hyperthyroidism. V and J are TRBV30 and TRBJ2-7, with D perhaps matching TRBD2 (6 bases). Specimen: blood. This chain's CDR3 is CAWSDSGVAEQYF. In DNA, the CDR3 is TGTGCCTGGTCAGATAGCGGTGTCGCCGAGCAGTACTTC.